The sequence of this TCR beta chain was determined in a study of human T cells and chemical hapten exposure. CDR1 and CDR2 (germline): MNHEY, SVGEGT. V trimming: 1 base; J trimming: 4 bases; junction bases outside the gene matches: 4. This CDR3 contains 15 residues. Stated time point: pre-sensitization, week 0. Treatment reported: therapeutic diphenylcyclopropenone sensitization with weekly scalp DPC. This clonotype was counted between two and nine times. MiXCR, run by TCRdb on the RACE reads, gives a single entry per CDR3 protein. The sample includes about 300,000 distinct CDR3 sequences, about 5% of them seen just once.

This clonotype was obtained from a woman aged 18-30 years with alopecia areata. Some clones in this sample may be carry-over from other donors' samples. This chain links TRBV6-2 or TRBV6-3 with TRBJ2-1; 7 bases map to TRBD2. Sequenced material: whole blood, taken in connection with sensitization to the hapten diphenylcyclopropenone (DPC). CDR3: CASSYLGGSYNEQFF. CDR3 sequence (DNA): TGTGCCAGCAGTTACTTGGGGGGGAGTTACAATGAGCAGTTCTTC.